This record covers a single T cell receptor beta chain. The sample belongs to a study of shared clonotypes between healthy human individuals. The V gene lost 6 bases and the J gene lost 4 bases, with 16 bases spanning the gap. The CDR3 totals 15 residues. Germline V CDR1 and CDR2: MNHEY, SVGAGI. Assay: immunoSEQ multiplex PCR; the TCRdb copy retains only in-frame clones and omits some. Of 2 million to 3 million clones listed, approximately 93% are singletons. The chain joins TRBV6-5 to TRBJ1-3; D is undetermined. Material for sequencing was naive CD4+ T cells from PBMCs. Subset described: CD45RA+ positively selected. This TCR derives from a man aged 18-30 years in good health. Some clones in this sample may be carry-over from other donors' samples. The CDR3 bases are TGTGCCAGCAGCTTACTATCCACGGGAGGAAACACCATATATTTT. Translation: CASSLLSTGGNTIYF.